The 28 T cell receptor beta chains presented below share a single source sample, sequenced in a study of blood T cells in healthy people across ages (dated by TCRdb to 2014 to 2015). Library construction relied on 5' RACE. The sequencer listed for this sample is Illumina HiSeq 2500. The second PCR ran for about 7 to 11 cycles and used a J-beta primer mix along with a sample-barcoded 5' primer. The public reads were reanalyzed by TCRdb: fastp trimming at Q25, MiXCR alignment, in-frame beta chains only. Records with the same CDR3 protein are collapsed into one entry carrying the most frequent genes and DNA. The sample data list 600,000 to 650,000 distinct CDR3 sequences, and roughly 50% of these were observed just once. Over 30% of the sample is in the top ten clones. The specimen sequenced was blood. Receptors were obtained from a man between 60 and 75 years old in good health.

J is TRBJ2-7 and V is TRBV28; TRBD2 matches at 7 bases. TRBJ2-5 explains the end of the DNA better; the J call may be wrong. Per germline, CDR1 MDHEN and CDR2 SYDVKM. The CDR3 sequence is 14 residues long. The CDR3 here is CASRGGSYVETQYF. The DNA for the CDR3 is TGTGCCAGCAGGGGAGGGAGCTATGTTGAGACCCAGTACTTC.

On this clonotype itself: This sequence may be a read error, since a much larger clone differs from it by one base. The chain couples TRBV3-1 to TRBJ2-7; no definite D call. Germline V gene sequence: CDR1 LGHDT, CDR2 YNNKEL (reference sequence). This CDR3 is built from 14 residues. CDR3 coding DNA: TGTGCCAGCAGCCAAGGCCCAGGTCCCTACGAGCGGTACTTC. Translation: CASSQGPGPYERYF.

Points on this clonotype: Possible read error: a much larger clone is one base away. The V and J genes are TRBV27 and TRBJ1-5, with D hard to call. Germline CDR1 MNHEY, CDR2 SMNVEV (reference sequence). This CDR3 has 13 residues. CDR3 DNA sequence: TGTACCAGCAGTTTATACCCTGGTCAGCCCCAGCATTTT. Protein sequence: CTSSLYPGQPQHF.

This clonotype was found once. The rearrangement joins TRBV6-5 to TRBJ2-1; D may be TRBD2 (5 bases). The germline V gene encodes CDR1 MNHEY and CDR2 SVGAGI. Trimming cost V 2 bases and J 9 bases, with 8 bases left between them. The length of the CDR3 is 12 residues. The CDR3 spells CASSYNSAEQFF. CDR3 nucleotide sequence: TGTGCCAGCAGTTACAATAGCGCTGAGCAGTTCTTC.

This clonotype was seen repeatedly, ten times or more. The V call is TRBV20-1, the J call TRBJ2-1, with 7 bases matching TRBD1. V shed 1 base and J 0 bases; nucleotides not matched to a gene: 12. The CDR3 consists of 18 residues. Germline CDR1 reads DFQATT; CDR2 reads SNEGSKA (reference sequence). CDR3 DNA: TGCAGTGCTAGAGCCAACGCACGACAGGGCCGCTCCTACAATGAGCAGTTCTTC. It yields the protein CSARANARQGRSYNEQFF.

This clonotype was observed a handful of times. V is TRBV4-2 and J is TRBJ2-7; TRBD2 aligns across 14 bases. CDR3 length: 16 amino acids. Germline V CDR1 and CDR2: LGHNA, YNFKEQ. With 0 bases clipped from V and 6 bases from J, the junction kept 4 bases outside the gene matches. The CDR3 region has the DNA TGTGCCAGCAGCCAAGATGGACTAGCGGGGGGCAGCGAGCAGTACTTC. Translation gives CASSQDGLAGGSEQYF.

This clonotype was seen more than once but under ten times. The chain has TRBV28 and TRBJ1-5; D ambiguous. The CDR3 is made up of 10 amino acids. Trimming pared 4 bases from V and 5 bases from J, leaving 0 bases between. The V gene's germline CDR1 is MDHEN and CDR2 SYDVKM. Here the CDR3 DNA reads TGTGCCAGCAGTTATCAGCCCCAGCATTTT. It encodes CASSYQPQHF.

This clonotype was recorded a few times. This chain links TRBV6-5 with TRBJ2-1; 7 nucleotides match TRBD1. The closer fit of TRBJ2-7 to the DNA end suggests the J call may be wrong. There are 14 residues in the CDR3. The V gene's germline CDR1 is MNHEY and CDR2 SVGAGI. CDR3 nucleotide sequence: TGTGCCAGCAGTTTGGGACAGCGATACTACGAGCAGTACTTC. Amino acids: CASSLGQRYYEQYF.

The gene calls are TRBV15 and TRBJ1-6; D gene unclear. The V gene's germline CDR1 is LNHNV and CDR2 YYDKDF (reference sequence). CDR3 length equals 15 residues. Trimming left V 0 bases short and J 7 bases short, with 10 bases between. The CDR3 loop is CATSRDPRRNSPLHF. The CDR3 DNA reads TGTGCCACCAGCAGAGATCCCCGGCGAAATTCACCCCTCCACTTT. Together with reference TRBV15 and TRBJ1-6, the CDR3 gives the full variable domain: DAMVIQNPRYQVTQFGKPVTLSCSQTLNHNVMYWYQQKSSQAPKLLFHYYDKDFNNEADTPDNFQSRRPNTSFCFLDIRSPGLGDTAMYLCATSRDPRRNSPLHFGNGTRLTVT.

The CDR3 region is CASSYSRDRFYNEQFF. For the CDR3, the DNA is TGTGCCAGCAGTTACTCCCGGGACAGGTTTTACAATGAGCAGTTCTTC. This rearrangement joins TRBV6-7 to TRBJ2-1, with TRBD1 identical over 8 bases. TRBV6-7 is noted as an ORF with a role that remains uncertain. The CDR3 contains 16 residues. The V segment lost 0 bases and the J segment 4 bases; nucleotides outside the gene matches: 5.

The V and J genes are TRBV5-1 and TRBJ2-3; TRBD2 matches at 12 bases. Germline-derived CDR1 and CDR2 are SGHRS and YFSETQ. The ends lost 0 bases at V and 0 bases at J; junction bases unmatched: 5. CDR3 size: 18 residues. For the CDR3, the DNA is TGCGCCAGCAGCTTGGCACTAGCGGGGGGAACTAGCACAGATACGCAGTATTTT. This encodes CASSLALAGGTSTDTQYF.

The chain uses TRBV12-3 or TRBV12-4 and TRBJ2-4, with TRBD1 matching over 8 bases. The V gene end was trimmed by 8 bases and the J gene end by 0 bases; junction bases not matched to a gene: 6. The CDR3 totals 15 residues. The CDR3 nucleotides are TGTGCCAGCTCGGACAGGGTACTAGCCAAAAACATTCAGTACTTC. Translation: CASSDRVLAKNIQYF.

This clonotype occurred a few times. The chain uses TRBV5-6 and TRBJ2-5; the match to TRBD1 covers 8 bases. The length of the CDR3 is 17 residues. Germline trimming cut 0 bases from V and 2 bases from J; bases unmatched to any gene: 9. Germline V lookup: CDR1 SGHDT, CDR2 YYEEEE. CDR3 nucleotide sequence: TGTGCCAGCAGCTTGGAGGGGTGGGGACAGGCACAAGAGACCCAGTACTTC. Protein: CASSLEGWGQAQETQYF.

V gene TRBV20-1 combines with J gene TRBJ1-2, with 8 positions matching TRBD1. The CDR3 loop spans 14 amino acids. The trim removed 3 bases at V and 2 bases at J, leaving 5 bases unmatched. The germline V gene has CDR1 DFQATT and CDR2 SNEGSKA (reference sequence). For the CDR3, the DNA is TGCAGTGCTAGGCCAGACAGGGGAAACTATGGCTACACCTTC. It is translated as CSARPDRGNYGYTF.

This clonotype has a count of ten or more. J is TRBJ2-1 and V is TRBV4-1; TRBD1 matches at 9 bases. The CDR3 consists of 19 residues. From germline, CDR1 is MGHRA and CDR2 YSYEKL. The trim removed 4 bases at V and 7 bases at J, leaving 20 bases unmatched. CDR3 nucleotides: TGCGCCAGCAGCCCAAGATCGTCGCCGGGACAGGGCATCACGAATGAGCAGTTCTTC. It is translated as CASSPRSSPGQGITNEQFF.

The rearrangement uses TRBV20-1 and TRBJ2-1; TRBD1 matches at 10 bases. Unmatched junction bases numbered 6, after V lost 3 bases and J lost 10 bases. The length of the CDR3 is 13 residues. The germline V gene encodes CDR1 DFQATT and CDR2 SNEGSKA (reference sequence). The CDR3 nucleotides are TGCAGTGCTAGGCGACAGGGGGCGGACGAGCAGTTCTTC. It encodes CSARRQGADEQFF.

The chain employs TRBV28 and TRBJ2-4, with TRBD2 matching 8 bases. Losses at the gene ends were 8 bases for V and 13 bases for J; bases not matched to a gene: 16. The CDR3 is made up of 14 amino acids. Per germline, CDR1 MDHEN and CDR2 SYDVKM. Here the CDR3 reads CASDPPGTSGEQYF. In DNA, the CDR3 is TGTGCCAGCGACCCCCCAGGGACTAGTGGGGAGCAGTACTTC.

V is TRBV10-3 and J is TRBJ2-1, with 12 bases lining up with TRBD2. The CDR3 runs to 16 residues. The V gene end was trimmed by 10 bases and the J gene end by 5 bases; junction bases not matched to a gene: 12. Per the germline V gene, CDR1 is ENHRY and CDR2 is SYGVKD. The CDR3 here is CATWTSGERGNNEQFF. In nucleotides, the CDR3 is TGTGCCACGTGGACTAGCGGGGAACGGGGAAACAATGAGCAGTTCTTC.

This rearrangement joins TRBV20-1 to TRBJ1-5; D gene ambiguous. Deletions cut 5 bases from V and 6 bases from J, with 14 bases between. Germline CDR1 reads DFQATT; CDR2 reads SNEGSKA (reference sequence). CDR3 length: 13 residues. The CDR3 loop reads CSAAPGGGQPQHF. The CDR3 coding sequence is TGCAGTGCTGCACCGGGAGGTGGTCAGCCCCAGCATTTT.

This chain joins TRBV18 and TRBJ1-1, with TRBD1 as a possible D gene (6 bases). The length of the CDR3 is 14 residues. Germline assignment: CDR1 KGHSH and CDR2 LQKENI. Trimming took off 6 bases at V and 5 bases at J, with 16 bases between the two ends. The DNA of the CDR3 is TGTGCCAGCTCCCCAGGGGAGGGGGAAACTGAAGCTTTCTTT. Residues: CASSPGEGETEAFF. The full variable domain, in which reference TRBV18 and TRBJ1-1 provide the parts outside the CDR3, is NAGVMQNPRHLVRRRGQEARLRCSPMKGHSHVYWYRQLPEEGLKFMVYLQKENIIDESGMPKERFSAEFPKEGPSILRIQQVVRGDSAAYFCASSPGEGETEAFFGQGTRLTVV.

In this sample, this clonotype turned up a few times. CDR3 residues: CASSTVAGGQYEQYF. CDR3 coding DNA: TGTGCCAGCAGCACTGTAGCGGGGGGGCAATACGAGCAGTACTTC. This chain uses TRBV7-2 with TRBJ2-7, with 11 positions matching TRBD2. The germline V gene has CDR1 SGHTA and CDR2 FQGNSA. V lost 5 bases and J lost 4; bases outside the gene matches: 7. The CDR3 contains 15 residues.

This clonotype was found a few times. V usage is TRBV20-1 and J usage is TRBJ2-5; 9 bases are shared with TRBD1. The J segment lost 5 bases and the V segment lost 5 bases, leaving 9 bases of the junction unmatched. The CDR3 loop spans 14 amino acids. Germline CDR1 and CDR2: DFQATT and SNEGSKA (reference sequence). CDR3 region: CSAGGQGLGETQYF. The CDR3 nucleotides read TGCAGTGCTGGAGGACAGGGGCTAGGGGAGACCCAGTACTTC.

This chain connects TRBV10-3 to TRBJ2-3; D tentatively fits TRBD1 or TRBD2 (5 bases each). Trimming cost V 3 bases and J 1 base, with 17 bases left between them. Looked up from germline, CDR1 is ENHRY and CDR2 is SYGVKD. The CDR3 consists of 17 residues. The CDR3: CAISDTRGSRGTDTQYF. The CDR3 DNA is TGTGCCATCAGTGATACGAGGGGAAGTCGCGGCACAGATACGCAGTATTTT.

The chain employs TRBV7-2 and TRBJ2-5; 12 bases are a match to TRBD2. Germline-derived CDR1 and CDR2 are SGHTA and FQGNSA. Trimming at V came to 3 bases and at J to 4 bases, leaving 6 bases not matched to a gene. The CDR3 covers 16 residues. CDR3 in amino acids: CASSLASGGAGETQYF. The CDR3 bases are TGTGCCAGCAGCTTGGCTAGCGGGGGGGCAGGAGAGACCCAGTACTTC.

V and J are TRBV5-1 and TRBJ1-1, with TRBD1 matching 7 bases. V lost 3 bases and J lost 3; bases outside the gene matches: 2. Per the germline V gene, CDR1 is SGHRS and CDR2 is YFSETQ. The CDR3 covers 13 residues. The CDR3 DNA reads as TGCGCCAGCAGCTATCAGGGGGACACTGAAGCTTTCTTT. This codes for CASSYQGDTEAFF.

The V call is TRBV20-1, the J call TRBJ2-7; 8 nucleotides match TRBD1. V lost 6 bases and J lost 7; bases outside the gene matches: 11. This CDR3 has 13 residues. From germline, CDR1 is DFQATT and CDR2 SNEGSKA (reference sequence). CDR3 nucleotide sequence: TGCAGTGCGGAAGGACAGGGTGGGGAAGAGCAGTACTTC. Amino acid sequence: CSAEGQGGEEQYF.

CDR3 sequence: CSASPGDPLLDSPLHF. The CDR3 DNA reads TGCAGTGCTTCCCCCGGAGACCCATTGTTGGATTCACCCCTCCACTTT. The V call is TRBV20-1, the J call TRBJ1-6, with D unresolved. Germline assignment: CDR1 DFQATT and CDR2 SNEGSKA (reference sequence). V shed 5 bases and J shed 8 bases, with 22 bases lying between them. The CDR3 extends over 16 amino acids.

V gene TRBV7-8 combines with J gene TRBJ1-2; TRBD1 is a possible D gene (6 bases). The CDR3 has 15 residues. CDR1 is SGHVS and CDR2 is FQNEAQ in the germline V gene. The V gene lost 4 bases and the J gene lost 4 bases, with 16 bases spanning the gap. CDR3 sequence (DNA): TGTGCCAGCAGCTCACAAACAGGGTTCGGCTATGGCTACACCTTC. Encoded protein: CASSSQTGFGYGYTF. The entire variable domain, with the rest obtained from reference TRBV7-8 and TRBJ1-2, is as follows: GAGVSQSPRYKVAKRGQDVALRCDPISGHVSLFWYQQALGQGPEFLTYFQNEAQLDKSGLPSDRFFAERPEGSVSTLKIQRTQQEDSAVYLCASSSQTGFGYGYTFGSGTRLTVV.